Given below is one T cell receptor (beta chain) in context. Its specificity is unknown. This entry comes from a study of T cells in localized non-small cell lung cancer. Overall study results and limits: Uninvolved adjacent lung showed higher T cell clonality than tumor. Greater blood T cell density accompanied longer overall survival. There were a median 57 of the top 100 tumor clones appearing in adjacent lung. As only one tumor region underwent sequencing, heterogeneity remains possible.

V shed 5 bases, J shed 3 bases, and the junction held 4 bases outside the gene matches. Germline loops: CDR1 SNHLY, CDR2 FYNNEI. The CDR3 sequence is 14 residues long. Produced via immunoSEQ multiplex PCR; TCRdb's table is partial and in-frame only. The table records some 37,000 clones, 80% to 90% of them present only once. The source was peripheral blood, collected before any cancer treatment. This receptor was taken from a woman aged 40-75 years with stage I lung adenocarcinoma. The chain uses TRBV2 and TRBJ1-5; 7 bases align to TRBD1. This CDR3 reads CASSTTGFNQPQHF. The CDR3 coding sequence is TGTGCCAGCAGTACGACAGGGTTCAATCAGCCCCAGCATTTT. The full variable domain, with the rest looked up from reference TRBV2 and TRBJ1-5, is EPEVTQTPSHQVTQMGQEVILRCVPISNHLYFYWYRQILGQKVEFLVSFYNNEISEKSEIFDDQFSVERPDGSNFTLKIRSTKLEDSAMYFCASSTTGFNQPQHFGDGTRLSIL.